This record looks at one T cell receptor (beta chain) sequence and its context. The specificity of this receptor is unknown. Base qualities are not at hand, and no much larger clone is one base apart. The source of the sample is a study of CD39 and CD103 CD8 tumor-infiltrating T cells (dated by TCRdb to the late 2010s). Broadly, across the study: An HPV-positive HNSCC, an HPV-negative HNSCC, an ovarian cancer and a melanoma patient were represented in the repertoire comparisons shown. Deep sequencing of TCRbeta CDR3 was used to compare the repertoires of CD8 TIL subsets, defined by CD103 and CD39, with those of peripheral memory CD8 T cells.

Patients were not receiving therapy at sample collection, though earlier treatments ranged from chemotherapy, radiotherapy, surgery and immunotherapy to none. After thawing, cells were enriched for T lymphocytes using a negative-selection kit, and EpCAM beads were added for tumor-infiltrating lymphocytes. Memory CD8 T cells were sorted using a CD8+CD4-CD45RA- gate, without regard to whether the cells expressed CCR7. Before analysis, peripheral blood mononuclear cells were separated on a Ficoll-Paque PLUS gradient and then cryopreserved. Populations were sorted on a FACSAria II to approximately 99% purity, and the cell pellets were frozen for TCR sequencing without being cultured. The germline V gene (reference sequence) yields PRHDT for CDR1 and FYEKMQ for CDR2. V loses 2 bases of germline sequence and J loses 1 base, and the interval between the two ends is 12 bases. From its cysteine to its phenylalanine, the CDR3 spans 16 amino acids. CDR3 DNA is the only sequence kept; it has 48 bases, read in frame from the first base.

For each subset, between roughly 10,000 and 100,000 sorted cells were used for genomic DNA extraction with the DNeasy Blood and Tissue Kit. The immunoSEQ service sequenced and mapped the TCRbeta V-J or V-D-J regions, with coverage above 9.5x for each sample. Per the original workflow: Analysis was restricted to productive rearrangements exported from the immunoSEQ Analyzer platform, and clonality was assessed using the 500 most abundant clones. The Morisita-Horn similarity index and the Jaccard index were used to quantify the overlap in repertoires between populations. In roughly 6 cancer patients, Morisita-Horn similarity was measured between the TCR repertoires of CD8 T-cell subsets. TCRdb obtained this table from immuneACCESS and retained in-frame rearrangements with V and J assigned. These tables miss some clones; where compared with another copy, unresolved V genes account for less than half of the shortfall, and the remainder is unexplained. V and J calls plus clone size are reproduced from that table; the DNA served to infer D and trimming. Recorded for this sample are roughly 18,000 clones; about 93% of them occurred a single time. Around 4% of the sample is taken by the ten largest.

The full study reports these points: DP CD8 TILs appeared to be more oligoclonal than DN and SP CD8 TILs and blood memory CD8 T cells, with 56-86% covered by the top 30 clonotypes. DP TIL clonotypes were rarely detected in blood or uninvolved lymph node, whereas DN TIL clonotypes were found to largely overlap with peripheral memory CD8 repertoires.

The source of this sequence is a human donor with head and neck squamous cell carcinoma. Sequenced material: CD8+ T cells sorted from blood. Explained via the paper, the cell subset or site label denotes: total memory CD8 T cells (CD45RA-CCR7+/-) from blood or uninvolved lymph node. This chain is built from TRBV13 and TRBJ1-5; the D segment could be TRBD1, given 5 matching bases. The bases read TGTGCCAGCAGCTTAAGTAGGGAGGGGAGCAATCAGCCCCAGCATTTT. Its amino acids are CASSLSREGSNQPQHF.